The rows below give T cell receptor beta chains drawn from one sample of a study of beta chain features in type 1 diabetes. The data were produced by immunoSEQ multiplex PCR, yet TCRdb's version contains in-frame clones alone and is incomplete. The sample contains tens of thousands of clones, 50% to 55% of which appear only once. Sequenced sample: Tregs from blood. These TCRs come from a woman in her forties with type 1 diabetes. Both conserved end residues are part of each CDR3. Fields, in order: J gene, V gene, D gene, clone size, CDR3 protein, CDR3 DNA. The D gene is left open where the match is weak. Clone size is shown for a subset of rows, as once, few, many or a class of expanded clone.

J: TRBJ1-5
V: TRBV2
D: -
size: -
CDR3: CASRGIGQSNQPQHF
DNA: TGTGCCAGCAGGGGGATTGGACAGAGCAATCAGCCCCAGCATTTT

J: TRBJ1-1
V: TRBV29-1
D: -
size: -
CDR3: CSVEKVLYTEAFF
DNA: TGCAGCGTTGAAAAGGTACTATACACTGAAGCTTTCTTT

J: TRBJ1-1
V: TRBV15
D: -
size: -
CDR3: CATRERSNTEAFF
DNA: TGTGCCACCAGGGAGCGGTCGAACACTGAAGCTTTCTTT

J: TRBJ2-1
V: TRBV19
D: TRBD1
size: few
CDR3: CASSPTGAKFF
DNA: TGTGCCAGTAGTCCGACAGGGGCGAAGTTCTTC

J: TRBJ2-2
V: TRBV18
D: TRBD1
size: -
CDR3: CASSPGGQGNTGELFF
DNA: TGTGCCAGCTCACCTGGGGGACAGGGGAACACCGGGGAGCTGTTTTTT

J: TRBJ2-5
V: TRBV9
D: TRBD2
size: few
CDR3: CASSVASGRGETQYF
DNA: TGTGCCAGCAGCGTAGCCAGCGGGAGGGGAGAGACCCAGTACTTC

J: TRBJ2-2
V: TRBV7-3
D: -
size: -
CDR3: CASSLIGTRVAGELFF
DNA: TGTGCCAGCAGCTTAATAGGGACACGAGTGGCCGGGGAGCTGTTTTTT

J: TRBJ1-1
V: TRBV2
D: -
size: -
CDR3: CASTGQSNTEAFF
DNA: TGTGCCAGCACAGGACAGTCGAACACTGAAGCTTTCTTT

J: TRBJ1-1
V: TRBV2
D: -
size: few
CDR3: CASRSGGSEAFF
DNA: TGTGCCAGCAGATCAGGAGGTAGTGAAGCTTTCTTT

J: TRBJ1-2
V: TRBV19
D: -
size: few
CDR3: CASSGGRWGEGDGYTF
DNA: TGTGCCAGTAGCGGCGGGAGGTGGGGCGAGGGAGATGGCTACACCTTC

J: TRBJ1-4
V: TRBV29-1
D: -
size: once
CDR3: CSVESREKLFF
DNA: TGCAGCGTTGAATCCCGGGAAAAACTGTTTTTT

J: TRBJ1-4
V: TRBV4-3
D: -
size: few
CDR3: CASSPNGVRGEKLFF
DNA: TGCGCCAGCAGCCCGAACGGAGTCCGAGGAGAAAAACTGTTTTTT

J: TRBJ2-7
V: TRBV28
D: TRBD1
size: -
CDR3: CASNSPGGLYEQYF
DNA: TGTGCCAGCAACAGCCCAGGGGGCCTCTACGAGCAGTACTTC

J: TRBJ2-7
V: TRBV6-5
D: -
size: -
CDR3: CASSFDKQAPQYF
DNA: TGTGCCAGCAGTTTCGACAAACAAGCACCTCAGTACTTC

J: TRBJ2-5
V: TRBV2
D: TRBD1
size: -
CDR3: CASSVDRGRFQETQYF
DNA: TGTGCCAGCAGTGTAGACAGGGGGCGTTTTCAAGAGACCCAGTACTTC

J: TRBJ1-2
V: TRBV30
D: -
size: -
CDR3: CAWSVPGAGARGYTF
DNA: TGTGCCTGGAGTGTACCCGGAGCGGGGGCGCGGGGCTACACCTTC

J: TRBJ2-7
V: TRBV5-1
D: -
size: -
CDR3: CASSLGQPSGDEQYF
DNA: TGCGCCAGCAGCTTGGGGCAGCCCTCCGGGGACGAGCAGTACTTC

J: TRBJ2-7
V: TRBV7-2
D: TRBD1
size: -
CDR3: CASNLRQGYEQYF
DNA: TGTGCCAGCAACCTACGACAGGGATACGAGCAGTACTTC

J: TRBJ1-4
V: TRBV6-1
D: TRBD1
size: -
CDR3: CASSGARQGKHEKLFF
DNA: TGTGCCAGCAGTGGAGCGAGACAGGGGAAACATGAAAAACTGTTTTTT

J: TRBJ1-3
V: TRBV10-2
D: TRBD1
size: once
CDR3: CASSARQGEGNTIYF
DNA: TGCGCCAGCAGTGCAAGACAGGGGGAAGGAAACACCATATATTTT

J: TRBJ2-5
V: TRBV18
D: -
size: -
CDR3: CASSPPSVQETQYF
DNA: TGTGCCAGCTCACCACCTTCTGTACAAGAGACCCAGTACTTC

J: TRBJ2-2
V: TRBV7-2
D: -
size: -
CDR3: CAITRGTSTGELFF
DNA: TGTGCCATCACAAGGGGTACAAGCACCGGGGAGCTGTTTTTT

J: TRBJ2-2
V: TRBV7-8
D: -
size: -
CDR3: CASSVLVTGELFF
DNA: TGTGCCAGCAGCGTACTAGTGACCGGGGAGCTGTTTTTT

J: TRBJ1-3
V: TRBV7-9
D: TRBD1
size: few
CDR3: CASRSDRAGNTIYF
DNA: TGTGCCAGCAGATCAGACAGGGCTGGAAACACCATATATTTT

J: TRBJ2-1
V: TRBV27
D: TRBD1
size: -
CDR3: CASSRDSLYNEQFF
DNA: TGTGCCAGCAGCCGGGACAGCCTTTACAATGAGCAGTTCTTC

J: TRBJ2-7
V: TRBV10-2
D: TRBD2
size: few
CDR3: CATKTPGTSGVLYEQYF
DNA: TGCGCCACAAAAACCCCCGGGACTAGCGGAGTCCTCTACGAGCAGTACTTC

J: TRBJ2-6
V: TRBV18
D: -
size: -
CDR3: CASSFQPGSGANVLTF
DNA: TGTGCCAGCTCGTTCCAGCCGGGCTCTGGGGCCAACGTCCTGACTTTC

J: TRBJ1-2
V: TRBV29-1
D: TRBD1
size: -
CDR3: CSVFRTGGSYTF
DNA: TGCAGCGTTTTTAGGACAGGAGGCAGCTACACCTTC

J: TRBJ2-7
V: TRBV7-2
D: -
size: few
CDR3: CASSSRGSGDEQYF
DNA: TGTGCCAGCAGCTCCAGAGGGTCGGGAGACGAGCAGTACTTC

J: TRBJ2-1
V: TRBV5-1
D: -
size: few
CDR3: CASSLGPTGNRYNEQFF
DNA: TGCGCCAGCAGCTTGGGGCCCACCGGGAACCGATACAATGAGCAGTTCTTC

J: TRBJ1-1
V: TRBV9
D: -
size: few
CDR3: CASSVVGDGTEAFF
DNA: TGTGCCAGCAGCGTAGTCGGGGATGGCACTGAAGCTTTCTTT

J: TRBJ2-4
V: TRBV7-2
D: TRBD2
size: many
CDR3: CASSLWTSGGAKNIQYF
DNA: TGTGCCAGCAGCTTATGGACTAGCGGGGGAGCCAAAAACATTCAGTACTTC

J: TRBJ2-2
V: TRBV2
D: -
size: once
CDR3: CASSGGGNTGELFF
DNA: TGTGCCAGCAGTGGAGGGGGGAACACCGGGGAGCTGTTTTTT

J: TRBJ2-1
V: TRBV11-3
D: TRBD2
size: few
CDR3: CASRGTSGRDNEQFF
DNA: TGTGCCAGCAGGGGGACTAGCGGGAGGGACAATGAGCAGTTCTTC

J: TRBJ1-5
V: TRBV2
D: -
size: once
CDR3: CASSAGRTGLIYQPQHF
DNA: TGTGCCAGCAGTGCGGGGCGCACCGGACTAATTTATCAGCCCCAGCATTTT

J: TRBJ1-5
V: TRBV5-1
D: -
size: -
CDR3: CASSSDTGGASPQHF
DNA: TGCGCCAGCAGCTCGGACACCGGCGGGGCCTCGCCCCAGCATTTT

J: TRBJ2-2
V: TRBV11-2
D: -
size: few
CDR3: CASSLGPDRSLAGELFF
DNA: TGTGCCAGCAGCTTAGGGCCCGACAGGTCTCTGGCCGGGGAGCTGTTTTTT

J: TRBJ2-6
V: TRBV4-3
D: -
size: -
CDR3: CASSQEAQPGANVLTF
DNA: TGCGCCAGCAGCCAAGAAGCACAGCCTGGGGCCAACGTCCTGACTTTC

J: TRBJ2-3
V: TRBV28
D: -
size: -
CDR3: CASTRQGADTQYF
DNA: TGTGCCAGCACCCGCCAAGGGGCAGATACGCAGTATTTT

J: TRBJ1-1
V: TRBV19
D: -
size: -
CDR3: CASSILFAAEAFF
DNA: TGTGCCAGTAGTATCCTTTTCGCGGCTGAAGCTTTCTTT

J: TRBJ2-2
V: TRBV11-1
D: -
size: -
CDR3: CASSLGGGNTGELFF
DNA: TGTGCCAGCAGCTTAGGAGGAGGGAACACCGGGGAGCTGTTTTTT